A selection of T cell receptor beta chains follows, all from one sample in a study of blood T cell repertoires in COVID-19. Repertoires were generated with immunoSEQ multiplex PCR, while TCRdb's copy carries only in-frame clones and drops some. The table records about 290,000 clones, more than 80% of them present only once. The sample comprised peripheral blood. These receptors came from a woman between 25 and 40 years old with active or convalescent COVID-19. CDR3s include the opening cysteine and the closing phenylalanine or tryptophan. Some rows have no size entry. The others give once, few or many, or a class for an expanded clone.

v_call	clone_size	j_call	cdr3_aa
TRBV21-1	few	TRBJ1-2	CASSKTGQGLF
TRBV29-1	-	TRBJ1-2	CSAGESGYGYTF
TRBV19	-	TRBJ1-2	CASSIGGQTLYGYTF
TRBV2	-	TRBJ1-5	CASSERGNSNQPQHF
TRBV19	few	TRBJ1-5	CASSRGQVGSQPQHF
TRBV6-5	-	TRBJ1-2	CASNTGVFYGYTF
TRBV30	-	TRBJ2-3	CAWSPGTGRDTQYF
TRBV2	few	TRBJ2-1	CASAPGQLYNEQFF
TRBV5-1	-	TRBJ2-2	CASSHQGTGNTGELFF
TRBV3-1/TRBV3-2	-	TRBJ1-2	CASSQGLGRGMGYTF
TRBV29-1	-	TRBJ2-1	CSVTRTSGPRGANEQFF